This TCR beta chain comes out of a study of blood T cell repertoires in COVID-19. Study as a whole: The United States, Italy and Spain were the sources of the acute and convalescent COVID-19 samples. Nucleic acid was either cDNA or gDNA, and it came from T cells, B-cell-depleted T cells, or PBMCs.

There are 10 residues in the CDR3. With V trimmed by 6 bases and J by 7 bases, 3 bases remained unmatched. Germline-derived CDR1 and CDR2 are DFQATT and SNEGSKA (reference sequence). In the study's own analysis: It was from reference gene primer amplification that nucleated cell counts were estimated. The assay was immunoSEQ multiplex PCR, and TCRdb's table has in-frame clones only and misses some. V and J calls and clone size follow that table, whereas D and trimming were derived from the DNA. Of a few hundred thousand clones listed, more than 70% were seen once; the top ten hold roughly an eighth. This clonotype originated in a man older than 75 with acute or convalescent COVID-19. Sequences were obtained from peripheral blood. J is TRBJ2-7 and V is TRBV20-1; 7 bases are shared with TRBD2. CDR3 coding DNA: TGCAGTGCCCTCGGGGGGGAGCAGTACTTC. Amino acid sequence: CSALGGEQYF.